The rows below give T cell receptor beta chains drawn from one sample of a study of T-cell reconstitution after alpha-beta-depleted transplantation in children. MiXCR, applied by TCRdb to the PCR reads, yields one record per CDR3 protein. The sample records fewer than 750,000 distinct CDR3 sequences, roughly 27% being singletons. The starting material was PBMCs, obtained before TCRalphabeta/CD19-depleted stem cell transplant. Every receptor here comes from a boy in the first two years of life with Wiskott-Aldrich syndrome, due to receive a stem cell transplant. The CDR3 runs from the conserved cysteine through the conserved F or W. D genes are given only for firm matches.

v_call d_call cdr3_aa
TRBV20-1 TRBD2 CSASPAGGPSIDTQYF
TRBV19 TRBD1 CASSISRQGVGNQPQHF
TRBV29-1 TRBD1 CSVEETGKGGYTF
TRBV28 TRBD1 CASINRDRTYEQYF
TRBV12-3/TRBV12-4 TRBD1 CASSSRGGLYNSPLHF
TRBV7-9 - CASSRTVNTEAFF
TRBV24-1 - CATSDSRTPVDNEQFF
TRBV12-3/TRBV12-4 TRBD1 CASSFQGAYSQPQHF
TRBV28 TRBD2 CASSLGVGSGRIRETQYF
TRBV5-1 TRBD2 CASSLAPSGGNNEQFF
TRBV5-1 - CASSLVPRAADTQYF
TRBV27 - CASSRTLGNEQFF
TRBV12-3/TRBV12-4 - CASSPQGTYNSPLHF
TRBV5-1 - CASSFFMGGYEQYF
TRBV5-5 - CASSLVGLLNQPQHF
TRBV20-1 - CSARVVVGGETQYF
TRBV28 - CASSSEDVRHYEQYF
TRBV6-6 TRBD1 CASSATGYEQYF
TRBV15 TRBD1 CATSREGQGVNEQFF
TRBV18 - CASSRIGGAGSYEQYF
TRBV24-1 - CATSDLRQKEQFF
TRBV5-5 - CASSRVREEQFF
TRBV9 - CASSVVGSGYTF
TRBV12-3/TRBV12-4 - CASSLIGVLTF